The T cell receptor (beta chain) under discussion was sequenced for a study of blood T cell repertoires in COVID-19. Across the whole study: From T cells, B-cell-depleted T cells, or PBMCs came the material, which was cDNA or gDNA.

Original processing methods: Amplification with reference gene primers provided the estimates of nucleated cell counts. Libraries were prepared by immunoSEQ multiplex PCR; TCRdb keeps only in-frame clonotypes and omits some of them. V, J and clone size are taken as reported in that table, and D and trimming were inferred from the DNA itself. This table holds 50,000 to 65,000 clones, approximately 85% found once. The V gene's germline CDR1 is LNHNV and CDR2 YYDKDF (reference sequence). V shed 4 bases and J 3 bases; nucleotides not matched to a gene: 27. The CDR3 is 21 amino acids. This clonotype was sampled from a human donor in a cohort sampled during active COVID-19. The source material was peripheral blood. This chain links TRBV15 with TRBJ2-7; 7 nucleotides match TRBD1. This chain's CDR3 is CATSTPLLNDRENYGNYEQYF. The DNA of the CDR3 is TGTGCCACCAGCACCCCCCTCCTAAATGACAGGGAAAACTACGGGAACTACGAGCAGTACTTC.